The 29 T cell receptor beta chains presented below share a single source sample, sequenced in a study of blood T cell repertoires in COVID-19. Some clones are missing from TCRdb's copy, which holds only in-frame ones; the method was immunoSEQ multiplex PCR. This sample has 150,000 to 200,000 clones; around 80% occur once, and the top ten carry more than 3%. The sequencing sample was made of PBMCs or T cells enriched from blood (not recorded which). Receptors originate from a woman aged 55-69 years who had recovered from COVID-19.

The chain employs TRBV29-1 and TRBJ1-1; D unresolved. V gave up 3 bases and J gave up 1 base, with 12 bases separating them. Germline V gives CDR1 SQVTM, CDR2 ANQGSEA. The CDR3 contains 14 residues. CDR3 region: CSVDSGLGNTEAFF. The CDR3 DNA sequence: TGCAGCGTTGACTCGGGGTTGGGGAACACTGAAGCTTTCTTT.

About this clone: Other nucleotide sequences from this sample produce the same CDR3. The chain joins TRBV11-2 to TRBJ2-2; D perhaps matches TRBD2 (5 bases). V was clipped by 1 base and J by 6 bases, with 6 bases between them. In germline, CDR1 is SGHAT, CDR2 FQNNGV. This CDR3 is built from 13 residues. The CDR3 DNA sequence: TGTGCCAGCAGCTTAGCCGGGGCCGGGGAGCTGTTTTTT. Translating it yields CASSLAGAGELFF.

This clone was picked up one time. The J gene is TRBJ1-1, the V gene TRBV5-4, with 8 bases identical to TRBD1. The germline gives CDR1 SGHNT, CDR2 YYREEE (reference sequence). CDR3 length: 15 amino acids. V shed 2 bases and J 4 bases; nucleotides not matched to a gene: 7. The CDR3: CASSFADRATTEAFF. Written as DNA, the CDR3 is TGTGCCAGCAGCTTCGCGGACAGGGCGACCACTGAAGCTTTCTTT.

The chain is built from TRBV24-1 and TRBJ2-1; the D gene is possibly TRBD1 (6 bases). The CDR3 length is 13 residues. Germline V lookup: CDR1 KGHDR, CDR2 SFDVKD. Trimming took 7 bases from V and 8 from J, leaving 14 bases between them. In DNA form, the CDR3 reads TGTGCCACCAGCCCGACAGGTGGCGATGAGCAGTTCTTC. Protein: CATSPTGGDEQFF.

The chain recombines TRBV5-1 with TRBJ2-2; TRBD2 might be the D (5 bases). Trimming left V 7 bases short and J 1 base short, with 11 bases between. CDR3 length: 14 amino acids. CDR1 is SGHRS and CDR2 is YFSETQ in the germline V gene. CDR3 sequence reads: CASQDYRNTGELFF. CDR3 nucleotides: TGCGCCAGCCAAGACTATCGGAACACCGGGGAGCTGTTTTTT.

The V gene is TRBV6-5, the J gene TRBJ1-4; 9 bases agree with TRBD1. Germline V gene sequence: CDR1 MNHEY, CDR2 SVGAGI. Losses at the gene ends were 6 bases for V and 2 bases for J; bases not matched to a gene: 1. This CDR3 comprises 14 residues. The chain's CDR3 is CASRTGGTNEKLFF. Written as DNA, the CDR3 is TGTGCCAGCAGGACAGGGGGGACTAATGAAAAACTGTTTTTT.

The J gene is TRBJ2-7, the V gene TRBV27, with TRBD1 as a possible D gene (5 bases). Germline V gene sequence: CDR1 MNHEY, CDR2 SMNVEV (reference sequence). V was trimmed by 6 bases and J by 1 base, leaving 13 bases between them. The CDR3 is 14 residues long. CDR3 protein: CASSRNRISYEQYF. CDR3 sequence (DNA): TGTGCCAGCAGCCGGAACAGGATATCCTACGAGCAGTACTTC.

This clone was detected once. The rearrangement joins TRBV11-2 to TRBJ2-7; 8 positions agree with TRBD2. V lost 2 bases and J lost 4; bases outside the gene matches: 4. CDR1 and CDR2 from the germline V gene are SGHAT and FQNNGV. The CDR3 covers 14 residues. CDR3 region: CASSLTSGPYEQYF. For the CDR3, the DNA is TGTGCCAGCAGCTTAACTAGCGGTCCGTACGAGCAGTACTTC.

This clone was observed many times. The chain uses TRBV7-8 and TRBJ2-7; maybe TRBD2 (5 bases). V lost 0 bases, J lost 4 bases, and 16 bases lay in between. CDR1 and CDR2 (germline): SGHVS, FQNEAQ. This CDR3 has 16 amino acids. The CDR3 nucleotides read TGTGCCAGCAGCTTAGCGGGAGATACCCTAGAGTACGAGCAGTACTTC. Protein sequence: CASSLAGDTLEYEQYF.

This clone has a single count. The chain carries TRBV2 and TRBJ2-3, with TRBD2 identical over 7 bases. J gave up 4 bases and V 4 bases, and 8 bases lay outside the gene matches. CDR1 is SNHLY and CDR2 is FYNNEI in the germline V gene. The CDR3 has 15 amino acids. The CDR3 here is CASSGRGGDSDTQYF. The CDR3 DNA reads as TGTGCCAGCAGTGGACGTGGGGGGGATTCAGATACGCAGTATTTT.

In DNA, the CDR3 is TGTGCCAGCAGCTCACTAGCGGGGTGGAGCACAGATACGCAGTATTTT. The encoded protein is CASSSLAGWSTDTQYF. This chain joins TRBV11-2 and TRBJ2-3; 10 bases line up with TRBD2. The CDR3 length is 16 residues. The J segment lost 0 bases and the V segment lost 4 bases, leaving 4 bases of the junction unmatched. Germline CDR1 is SGHAT and CDR2 is FQNNGV. Combining the CDR3 with reference TRBV11-2 and TRBJ2-3 gives the whole variable domain EAGVAQSPRYKIIEKRQSVAFWCNPISGHATLYWYQQILGQGPKLLIQFQNNGVVDDSQLPKDRFSAERLKGVDSTLKIQPAKLEDSAVYLCASSSLAGWSTDTQYFGPGTRLTVL.

The chain employs TRBV19 and TRBJ1-3; D might be TRBD1 (5 bases). V was trimmed by 3 bases and J by 4 bases, leaving 13 bases between them. The CDR3 has 15 amino acids. Germline loops: CDR1 LNHDA, CDR2 SQIVND (reference sequence). The DNA for the CDR3 is TGTGCCAGTAGTATGGTCGCGGGGACCGGAAACACCATATATTTT. Amino acid sequence: CASSMVAGTGNTIYF.

This chain uses TRBV5-1 with TRBJ1-2; 7 bases are a match to TRBD1. V trimming: 3 bases; J trimming: 7 bases; junction bases outside the gene matches: 3. Looked up from germline, CDR1 is SGHRS and CDR2 is YFSETQ. The CDR3 runs 12 residues. The DNA of the CDR3 is TGCGCCAGCAGCTCGACAGGGAGTGGCTACACCTTC. Residues: CASSSTGSGYTF.

The rearrangement uses TRBV2 and TRBJ2-7; no clear D gene. The CDR3 runs 13 residues. Between the trimmed V and J ends, which lost 4 bases and 6 bases, there was a span of 13 bases. Germline CDR1 SNHLY, CDR2 FYNNEI. CDR3 in amino acids: CASSVSVFGEQYF. CDR3 DNA: TGTGCCAGCAGTGTGTCGGTTTTTGGCGAGCAGTACTTC.

The chain recombines TRBV7-6 with TRBJ1-2; D is undetermined. Germline CDR1 reads SGHVS; CDR2 reads FNYEAQ. This CDR3 contains 13 residues. Trimming took off 2 bases at V and 4 bases at J, with 8 bases between the two ends. The CDR3 sequence is CASSLQLSYGYTF. CDR3 coding DNA: TGTGCCAGCAGCTTACAGTTATCCTATGGCTACACCTTC.

The J gene is TRBJ2-6, the V gene TRBV4-1; 7 bases agree with TRBD2. V trimming: 4 bases; J trimming: 2 bases; junction bases outside the gene matches: 14. The V gene's germline CDR1 is MGHRA and CDR2 YSYEKL. The CDR3 is 19 residues long. CDR3 residues: CASSRALLALVAGANVLTF. The CDR3 coding sequence is TGCGCCAGCAGCCGGGCGTTACTAGCGTTAGTTGCTGGGGCCAACGTCCTGACTTTC.

This clone came up once. The V gene is TRBV25-1, the J gene TRBJ1-3; D is perhaps TRBD1 (5 bases). The germline V gene has CDR1 MGHDK and CDR2 SYGVNS. The CDR3 sequence is 15 residues long. V was shortened by 4 bases and J by 2 bases, with 12 bases between the two germline ends. The CDR3 sequence is CASSGLGGTGNTIYF. The CDR3 nucleotides are TGTGCCAGCAGTGGATTGGGGGGAACTGGAAACACCATATATTTT.

This clone was observed once. J is TRBJ2-3 and V is TRBV27; the match to TRBD1 covers 9 bases. The germline gives CDR1 MNHEY, CDR2 SMNVEV (reference sequence). The CDR3 has 15 residues. The junction had 8 bases not matched to a gene; V was cut back by 6 bases and J by 4 bases. This CDR3 reads CASRGTGSSADTQYF. The CDR3 DNA sequence: TGTGCCAGCAGGGGGACAGGGAGTAGCGCAGATACGCAGTATTTT.

A single count supports this clone. DNA of the CDR3: TGTGCCATCAGTGAGTGGGCAGGAGGGCAGCCCCAGCATTTT. It codes for CAISEWAGGQPQHF. The genes are TRBV10-3 and TRBJ1-5; D is unresolved. Deletions cut 1 base from V and 7 bases from J, with 11 bases between. This CDR3 region has 14 residues. Germline-derived CDR1 and CDR2 are ENHRY and SYGVKD.

The gene calls are TRBV29-1 and TRBJ1-3; D uncertain. Between the trimmed V and J ends, which lost 5 bases and 0 bases, there was a span of 5 bases. This CDR3 region has 12 residues. In germline, CDR1 is SQVTM, CDR2 ANQGSEA. CDR3 region: CSVSYSGNTIYF. The CDR3 DNA follows: TGCAGCGTTTCCTACTCTGGAAACACCATATATTTT.

This clone showed up just once. This sequence joins TRBV12-3 or TRBV12-4 and TRBJ2-7; D remains ambiguous. The V end lost 3 bases, the J end lost 5 bases, and 8 bases lay between the germline ends. CDR3 size: 12 residues. The CDR3 sequence: CASSLRLDEQYF. CDR3 DNA: TGTGCCAGCAGTTTGCGGCTCGACGAGCAGTACTTC.

CDR3 amino acids: CASSHGDRSNQPQHF. For the CDR3, the DNA is TGTGCCAGCAGCCATGGAGACAGGAGTAATCAGCCCCAGCATTTT. The chain combines TRBV7-2 with TRBJ1-5, with D possibly matching TRBD1 (6 bases). CDR1 and CDR2 (germline): SGHTA, FQGNSA. The CDR3 extends over 15 amino acids. V was clipped by 5 bases and J by 4 bases, with 15 bases between them.

J is TRBJ2-5 and V is TRBV25-1; TRBD1 aligns across 9 bases. There are 16 residues in the CDR3. Germline values: CDR1 MGHDK, CDR2 SYGVNS. V lost 8 bases and J lost 5; bases outside the gene matches: 15. The CDR3 reads CASRGQGAGPRETQYF. CDR3 nucleotides: TGTGCCAGCCGGGGACAGGGAGCAGGCCCCAGGGAGACCCAGTACTTC.

This chain links TRBV10-3 with TRBJ2-1, with 10 bases matching TRBD2. V lost 0 bases and J lost 5; bases outside the gene matches: 4. In germline, CDR1 is ENHRY, CDR2 SYGVKD. This CDR3 spans 16 amino acids. Here the CDR3 reads CAISESQRGGNNEQFF. CDR3 DNA sequence: TGTGCCATCAGTGAGTCACAGCGGGGGGGTAACAATGAGCAGTTCTTC.

This chain connects TRBV14 to TRBJ1-1, with a tentative D call TRBD1 (6 bases). The CDR3 has 14 residues. V lost 4 bases and J lost 4, with 13 bases in between. Germline CDR1 and CDR2: SGHDN and FVKESK. The DNA of the CDR3 is TGTGCCAGCAGCCCCGGGACAAAAACCACTGAAGCTTTCTTT. Residues: CASSPGTKTTEAFF.

The sample holds a few counts of this clone. The chain has TRBV29-1 and TRBJ1-1, with 7 nucleotides matching TRBD1. The CDR3 contains 10 residues. Germline V gene sequence: CDR1 SQVTM, CDR2 ANQGSEA. The V and J ends lost 5 bases and 11 bases, in that order; junction bases with no gene match: 5. In DNA form, the CDR3 reads TGCAGCGTTTTACAGGGGACCGCTTTCTTT. Its translation: CSVLQGTAFF. Full variable domain (remainder filled in from reference TRBV29-1 and TRBJ1-1): SAVISQKPSRDICQRGTSLTIQCQVDSQVTMMFWYRQQPGQSLTLIATANQGSEATYESGFVIDKFPISRPNLTFSTLTVSNMSPEDSSIYLCSVLQGTAFFGQGTRLTVV.

This clone was picked up a small number of times. The J gene is TRBJ1-3, the V gene TRBV6-5; D unclear. The germline CDR1 and CDR2 sequences are MNHEY and SVGAGI. Trimming removed 10 bases at V and 3 bases at J, with 7 bases between. CDR3 length equals 11 residues. In DNA form, the CDR3 reads TGTGCCACCAGCGGTGGAAACACCATATATTTT. Its protein is CATSGGNTIYF.

The chain has TRBV11-3 and TRBJ2-7, with a weak D call TRBD2 (6 bases). The CDR3 loop spans 15 amino acids. V was clipped by 1 base and J by 6 bases, with 16 bases between them. CDR1 and CDR2 (germline): SGHNT, YENEEA. Written as DNA, the CDR3 is TGTGCCAGCAGCTTAGGGCCTGAGGAGGGGTTCGAGCAGTACTTC. It encodes CASSLGPEEGFEQYF.

This chain connects TRBV19 to TRBJ2-3; TRBD2 aligns across 11 bases. Germline-derived CDR1 and CDR2 are LNHDA and SQIVND (reference sequence). The ends lost 3 bases at V and 0 bases at J; junction bases unmatched: 5. The CDR3 covers 17 residues. CDR3: CASSMASGGHSTDTQYF. CDR3 DNA: TGTGCCAGTAGTATGGCTAGCGGGGGGCATAGCACAGATACGCAGTATTTT.